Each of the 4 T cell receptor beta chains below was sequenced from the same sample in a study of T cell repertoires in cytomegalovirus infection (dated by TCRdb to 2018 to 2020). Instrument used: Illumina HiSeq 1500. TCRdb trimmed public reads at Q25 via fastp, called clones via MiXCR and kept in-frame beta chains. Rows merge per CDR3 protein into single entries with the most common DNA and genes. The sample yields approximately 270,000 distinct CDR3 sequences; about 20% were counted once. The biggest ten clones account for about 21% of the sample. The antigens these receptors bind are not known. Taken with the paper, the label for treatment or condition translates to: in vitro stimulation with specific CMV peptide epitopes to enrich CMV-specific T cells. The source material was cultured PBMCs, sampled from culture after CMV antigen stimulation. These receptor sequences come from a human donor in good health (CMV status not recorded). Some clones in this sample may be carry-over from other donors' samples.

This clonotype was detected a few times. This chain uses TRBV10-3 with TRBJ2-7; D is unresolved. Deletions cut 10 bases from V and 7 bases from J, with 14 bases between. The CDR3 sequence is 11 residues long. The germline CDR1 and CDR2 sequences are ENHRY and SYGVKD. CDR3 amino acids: CANDCPREQYV. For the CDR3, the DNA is TGTGCCAACGATTGCCCTCGAGAGCAGTACGTC.

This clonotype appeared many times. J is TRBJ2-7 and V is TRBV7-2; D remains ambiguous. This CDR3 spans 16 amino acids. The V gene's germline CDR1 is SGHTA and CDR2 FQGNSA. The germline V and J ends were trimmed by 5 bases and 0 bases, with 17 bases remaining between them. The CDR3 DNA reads TGTGCCAGCAGCCTTGGCGGTGGGTTAAGCTCCTACGAGCAGTACGTC. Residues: CASSLGGGLSSYEQYV.

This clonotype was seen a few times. The CDR3, as DNA: TGTGCCAGCAGCCGCGACCCCTATGGCTACACCTTC. It yields the protein CASSRDPYGYTF. This chain links TRBV11-2 with TRBJ1-2; D is uncertain. Germline V gene sequence: CDR1 SGHAT, CDR2 FQNNGV. V was trimmed by 5 bases and J by 4 bases, leaving 8 bases between them. The CDR3 loop spans 12 amino acids.

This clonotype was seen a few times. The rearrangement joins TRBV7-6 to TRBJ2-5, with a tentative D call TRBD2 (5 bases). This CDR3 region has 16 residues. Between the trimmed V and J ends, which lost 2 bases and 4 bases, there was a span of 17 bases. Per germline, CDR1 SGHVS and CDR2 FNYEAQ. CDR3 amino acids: CASSLSGVGGVETQYF. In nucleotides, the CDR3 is TGTGCCAGCAGCTTATCAGGTGTCGGAGGTGTAGAGACCCAGTACTTC.